The source of this TCR beta chain is a study of identical twins. A word on this clonotype: What it binds is unknown.

V dropped 6 bases and J dropped 2 bases, with 15 bases sitting between them. This CDR3 has 15 amino acids. Study-wide findings and caveats: There was more out-of-frame TCR alpha sharing in monozygotic twins than models estimated.

cDNA carried unique molecular identifiers, and a universal primer site was added by template switching. TCRdb reprocessed the 5' RACE reads with MiXCR, giving one entry per CDR3 protein. This sample has about 1.7 million distinct CDR3 sequences; 25% to 35% occur once, and the top ten carry about 0.25%. J is TRBJ2-3 and V is TRBV12-3 or TRBV12-4; the D is unclear. The sample was cord blood. The TCR comes from a newborn girl in good health. The CDR3 sequence: CASSIYTMPTDTQYF. The CDR3 nucleotides are TGTGCCAGCAGCATTTATACCATGCCCACAGATACGCAGTATTTT.